These 24 T cell receptor beta chains were sequenced from one sample in a study of response to subunit inactivated influenza vaccine listed by TCRdb under 2018. Library method: RT-PCR. The reads were generated on an Illumina HiSeq 2500. In-frame beta chains were kept once TCRdb had trimmed the public reads at Q25 with fastp and called clones with MiXCR. CDR3 protein sequences are deduplicated, and each keeps its most common genes and DNA. Recorded for this sample are 700,000 to 800,000 distinct CDR3 sequences; approximately 17% of them occurred a single time. Approximately 11% of the sample is in the top ten clones. The sequenced sample was PBMCs from blood, obtained 5 days after vaccination. The receptor source for this set is a man aged 45-60 years who received an inactivated influenza vaccine. Donor details come from another sample of the same person, matched by shared clones.

The table lists this clonotype with many counts. This chain links TRBV29-1 with TRBJ2-7; tentatively, D is TRBD1 or TRBD2 (5 bases each). V was shortened by 6 bases and J by 4 bases, with 16 bases between the two germline ends. This CDR3 has 13 residues. Per the germline V gene, CDR1 is SQVTM and CDR2 is ANQGSEA. Written as DNA, the CDR3 is TGCAGCGTGGGGACGGTGCCGGTATACGAGCAGTACTTC. This encodes CSVGTVPVYEQYF.

This clonotype is a singleton in its sample. The chain couples TRBV24-1 to TRBJ2-5; D perhaps matches TRBD2 (5 bases). Trimming pared 5 bases from V and 5 bases from J, leaving 11 bases between. The CDR3 is made up of 13 amino acids. Germline V CDR1 and CDR2: KGHDR, SFDVKD. The CDR3 region has the DNA TGTGCCACCAGTGTGGGGAGCATGGAGACCCAGTACTTC. It is translated as CATSVGSMETQYF.

This clonotype occurred a few times. The genes are TRBV4-3 and TRBJ2-7, with 8 positions matching TRBD2. Germline trimming cut 3 bases from V and 5 bases from J; bases unmatched to any gene: 9. Germline lookup yields CDR1 LGHNA and CDR2 YSLEER. The CDR3 loop spans 15 amino acids. Here the CDR3 reads CASSQWGLGYNEQYF. Written as DNA, the CDR3 is TGCGCCAGCAGCCAGTGGGGACTAGGGTATAACGAGCAGTACTTC.

The V call is TRBV20-1, the J call TRBJ2-1; D is unclear. Germline CDR1 reads DFQATT; CDR2 reads SNEGSKA (reference sequence). The germline V and J ends were trimmed by 7 bases and 0 bases, with 16 bases remaining between them. This CDR3 has 15 residues. The CDR3 here is CSGLAAKGSYNEQFF. The CDR3, as DNA: TGCAGTGGATTGGCTGCGAAAGGCTCCTACAATGAGCAGTTCTTC.

The chain links TRBV20-1 to TRBJ2-1; 11 nucleotides line up with TRBD2. CDR3 size: 23 residues. The V gene end was trimmed by 0 bases and the J gene end by 1 base; junction bases not matched to a gene: 23. Germline loops: CDR1 DFQATT, CDR2 SNEGSKA (reference sequence). CDR3 loop: CSARDLRRGSGSGRAGSYNEQFF. The CDR3 DNA reads TGCAGTGCTAGAGATTTGAGGCGAGGAAGTGGTAGCGGGAGGGCGGGATCCTACAATGAGCAGTTCTTC.

A few counts support this clonotype. Mismatch with germline at one junction end may stem from a read error. In nucleotides, the CDR3 is TGTGCCAGCAGTTCGGACCGGGACAGGAGACTTCATGGGCACTTC. It codes for CASSSDRDRRLHGHF. The rearrangement uses TRBV12-3 or TRBV12-4 and TRBJ2-5; 8 bases are shared with TRBD1. The CDR3 consists of 15 residues.

The chain is built from TRBV5-1 and TRBJ2-7; TRBD1 matches at 12 bases. CDR1 and CDR2 from the germline V gene are SGHRS and YFSETQ. CDR3 length equals 14 residues. V gave up 4 bases and J gave up 6 bases; unmatched junction bases: 5. CDR3 amino acids: CASSRDRGRIEQYF. DNA for the CDR3: TGCGCCAGCAGCCGGGACAGGGGGCGCATCGAGCAGTACTTC.

This chain links TRBV30 with TRBJ2-3, with 12 bases aligning to TRBD2. Germline values: CDR1 GTSNPN, CDR2 SVGIG (reference sequence). With 4 bases clipped from V and 3 bases from J, the junction kept 5 bases outside the gene matches. The CDR3 consists of 15 residues. The DNA for the CDR3 is TGTGCCTGGACTCCCGGACTAGCGGGGACAGATACGCAGTATTTT. It yields the protein CAWTPGLAGTDTQYF.

This clonotype appeared a few times. The chain links TRBV20-1 to TRBJ2-4; D unclear. Trimming shortened V by 4 bases and J by 3 bases, and 10 bases separated the two germline ends. Per germline, CDR1 DFQATT and CDR2 SNEGSKA (reference sequence). CDR3 length equals 13 residues. The CDR3 region is CSAKYYIKNIQYF. CDR3 coding DNA: TGCAGTGCTAAATATTACATCAAAAACATTCAGTACTTC.

This chain joins TRBV29-1 and TRBJ1-2; no clear D gene. V lost 2 bases and J 4 bases, leaving 11 bases between the germline ends. The CDR3 is 13 residues long. CDR1 SQVTM and CDR2 ANQGSEA come from the germline V gene. The CDR3 loop reads CSVEMGNGYGYTF. The CDR3 DNA is TGCAGCGTTGAAATGGGAAATGGCTATGGCTACACCTTC.

The V call is TRBV9, the J call TRBJ2-2; TRBD1 matches at 7 bases. Germline CDR1 and CDR2: SGDLS and YYNGEE. J was trimmed by 6 bases and V by 3 bases; bases with no gene match: 5. The CDR3 spans 14 residues. CDR3 loop: CASSGGQLAGELFF. CDR3 DNA: TGTGCCAGCAGCGGGGGACAGCTCGCCGGGGAGCTGTTTTTT.

V is TRBV4-2 and J is TRBJ1-2; 7 positions match TRBD1. J was trimmed by 2 bases and V by 10 bases; bases with no gene match: 4. This CDR3 is built from 12 residues. Germline loops: CDR1 LGHNA, CDR2 YNFKEQ. The CDR3 is CATRQGNYGYTF. CDR3 in DNA: TGTGCCACTCGACAGGGAAACTATGGCTACACCTTC.

In its sample, this clonotype was seen a few times. This sequence joins TRBV20-1 and TRBJ1-1, with D tentatively TRBD1 (6 bases). The germline V gene has CDR1 DFQATT and CDR2 SNEGSKA (reference sequence). The V end lost 6 bases, the J end lost 8 bases, and 19 bases lay between the germline ends. The CDR3 is 13 amino acids. CDR3 amino acids: CSATKGGLAEAFF. The CDR3 bases are TGCAGTGCCACAAAGGGGGGGCTGGCGGAAGCTTTCTTT.

In regard to this clonotype: The junction departs from the called germline gene at one end, perhaps through a read error. This rearrangement joins TRBV7-9 to TRBJ2-7; TRBD1 agrees at 10 bases. Germline V gene sequence: CDR1 SEHNR, CDR2 FQNEAQ (reference sequence). This CDR3 has 13 amino acids. This CDR3 is CASSLAGTGAVNF. CDR3 bases: TGTGCCAGCAGTTTGGCCGGGACAGGGGCTGTCAACTTC.

V and J are TRBV27 and TRBJ1-1; tentative D call: TRBD1 (5 bases). The CDR3 extends over 14 amino acids. Trimming stripped 5 bases from V and 4 bases from J, with 14 bases between. From germline, CDR1 is MNHEY and CDR2 SMNVEV (reference sequence). The CDR3, as DNA: TGTGCCAGCAGTCCAGGGCGATTAGGCACTGAAGCTTTCTTT. Amino acids: CASSPGRLGTEAFF.

The sample holds a few counts of this clonotype. The chain joins TRBV6-5 to TRBJ1-2, with D maybe TRBD1 (6 bases). Germline values: CDR1 MNHEY, CDR2 SVGAGI. The V and J ends lost 2 bases and 8 bases respectively, with 15 bases between them. There are 14 residues in the CDR3. In DNA form, the CDR3 reads TGTGCCAGCAGTTACCGGACAGCCCAGGGGGGCTACACCTTC. Translated: CASSYRTAQGGYTF.

The chain carries TRBV20-1 and TRBJ2-3; tentatively, D is TRBD1 (5 bases). V lost 0 bases and J 2 bases, leaving 18 bases between the germline ends. This CDR3 is 17 amino acids long. Looked up from germline, CDR1 is DFQATT and CDR2 is SNEGSKA (reference sequence). The CDR3 loop is CSARDRRQRTYTDTQYF. The CDR3 DNA is TGCAGTGCTAGAGACCGAAGACAGAGGACCTACACAGATACGCAGTATTTT.

The rearrangement joins TRBV20-1 to TRBJ2-5, with D perhaps being TRBD1 or TRBD2 (6 bases each). Trimming pared 3 bases from V and 5 bases from J, leaving 10 bases between. The CDR3 sequence is 12 residues long. Germline values: CDR1 DFQATT, CDR2 SNEGSKA (reference sequence). In DNA, the CDR3 is TGCAGTGCTAGGCCGGGGGCCGAGACCCAGTACTTC. This codes for CSARPGAETQYF.

This clonotype came up a few times. This chain joins TRBV6-5 and TRBJ2-2; unclear D gene. The V end lost 4 bases, the J end lost 3 bases, and 12 bases lay between the germline ends. The CDR3 is 15 amino acids. Germline CDR1 MNHEY, CDR2 SVGAGI. The CDR3 nucleotides are TGTGCCAGCAGTTCCCGGGTCCCGCACACCGGGGAGCTGTTTTTT. It specifies CASSSRVPHTGELFF.

This clonotype was counted at least ten times. The genes are TRBV28 and TRBJ2-7; D gene ambiguous. The V end lost 9 bases, the J end lost 11 bases, and 29 bases lay between the germline ends. This CDR3 has 15 residues. Germline lookup yields CDR1 MDHEN and CDR2 SYDVKM. As DNA, the CDR3 is TGTGCCAGGAACTTGGGCGTAGTTAAGCTCCGAGTGGAGTACTTC. The encoded protein is CARNLGVVKLRVEYF.

The rearrangement joins TRBV7-9 to TRBJ2-2, with TRBD2 identical over 8 bases. There are 12 residues in the CDR3. Germline CDR1 is SEHNR and CDR2 is FQNEAQ (reference sequence). J was trimmed by 10 bases and V by 5 bases; bases with no gene match: 3. The CDR3 coding sequence is TGTGCCAGCAGCCCGGGAGGGGCGGAGCTGTTTTTT. Encoded protein: CASSPGGAELFF.

CDR3 loop: CATSSGGDEQYF. In DNA, the CDR3 is TGTGCCACCAGCTCAGGGGGAGACGAGCAGTACTTC. This chain joins TRBV24-1 and TRBJ2-7, with TRBD1 matching over 7 bases. The CDR3 contains 12 residues. V trimming: 7 bases; J trimming: 5 bases; junction bases outside the gene matches: 4. Germline V gene lookup returns CDR1 KGHDR and CDR2 SFDVKD.

V gene TRBV6-5 combines with J gene TRBJ2-5; 9 bases are shared with TRBD2. V dropped 0 bases and J dropped 4; count of bases not matched to a gene: 3. The CDR3 runs 15 residues. In germline, CDR1 is MNHEY, CDR2 SVGAGI. The CDR3 sequence: CASSYSSGSLETQYF. The CDR3 DNA is TGTGCCAGCAGTTACTCTAGCGGGAGTTTAGAGACCCAGTACTTC.

This rearrangement joins TRBV20-1 to TRBJ2-1; the D gene could be TRBD1 or TRBD2 (5 bases each). Germline V CDR1 and CDR2: DFQATT, SNEGSKA (reference sequence). V was trimmed by 6 bases and J by 8 bases, leaving 17 bases between them. This CDR3 comprises 13 residues. This chain's CDR3 is CSATRDPSDEQFF. Written as DNA, the CDR3 is TGCAGTGCCACCCGGGACCCGAGCGATGAGCAGTTCTTC.